Presented here are 2 T cell receptor beta chains from one specimen sequenced in a study of CD8 T cells in ankylosing spondylitis. TCRdb processed the 5' RACE reads anew with MiXCR; each CDR3 protein has one entry. The sample holds approximately 300,000 distinct CDR3 sequences, around 20% seen once. Sequenced input: blood, either unsorted or a sorted T cell fraction (not recorded which). Receptors were obtained from a female donor with ankylosing spondylitis or in good health (not recorded which).

J is TRBJ2-5 and V is TRBV6-5; 14 bases line up with TRBD2. Looked up from germline, CDR1 is MNHEY and CDR2 is SVGAGI. J was trimmed by 4 bases and V by 2 bases; bases with no gene match: 0. This CDR3 comprises 15 residues. The CDR3 DNA reads TGTGCCAGCAGTTACGGACTAGCGGGAGGAGAGACCCAGTACTTC. Amino acids: CASSYGLAGGETQYF.

The chain has TRBV19 and TRBJ2-7; 7 bases are a match to TRBD2. The germline gives CDR1 LNHDA, CDR2 SQIVND (reference sequence). The CDR3 has 14 residues. V lost 3 bases and J lost 2; bases outside the gene matches: 4. The CDR3 loop reads CASSIRTSPYEQYF. CDR3 DNA: TGTGCCAGTAGTATCCGGACTAGTCCCTACGAGCAGTACTTC.